A selection of T cell receptor beta chains follows, all from one sample in a study of blood T cells in healthy people across ages. Each CDR3 protein is one row after TCRdb ran MiXCR on the 5' RACE reads. The repertoire consists of around 1,900,000 distinct CDR3 sequences, with 39% occurring once and the leading ten covering 23%. Sample: blood. All receptors derive from a human donor in good health. Each CDR3 is given with its conserved first and last residue. Each record gives: J gene, D gene, clone size, V gene, CDR3 DNA, CDR3 protein. A D gene is named only where the DNA matches it firmly. Only some rows state a clone size, as once, few, many or a class for expanded clones.

TRBJ1-5,TRBD1,-,TRBV15,TGTGCCACCGGCTTCGGACAGGCCTCTTCTCAGCCCCAGCATTTT,CATGFGQASSQPQHF
TRBJ2-7,TRBD1,-,TRBV28,TGTGCCAGCAGTGAGACGCTCGGGACAGGGACCTACGAGCAGTACTTC,CASSETLGTGTYEQYF
TRBJ2-5,TRBD2,-,TRBV4-3,TGCGCCAGCAGCCGTAGGACGGGGAGGGCCCAGTACTTC,CASSRRTGRAQYF
TRBJ2-3,-,-,TRBV28,TGTGCCAGCAGTTACCAGGGGGAGGTTGGTACGCAGTATTTT,CASSYQGEVGTQYF
TRBJ1-5,-,few,TRBV10-2,TGCGCCAGCAGTGAGTCAAGGAATCAGCCCCAGCATTTT,CASSESRNQPQHF
TRBJ2-1,TRBD2,-,TRBV7-9,TGTGCCAGCAGCGATCATAGCGGGGGGGCCCGCAATGAGCAGTTCTTC,CASSDHSGGARNEQFF
TRBJ2-5,TRBD2,-,TRBV6-5,TGTGCCAGCAGTTACTCCTCGGCGGGGGGGGAGACCCAGTACTTC,CASSYSSAGGETQYF
TRBJ1-1,TRBD1,-,TRBV20-1,TGCAGTGCCCCGGACAGGGCAACTGAAGCTTTCTTT,CSAPDRATEAFF
TRBJ2-5,TRBD1,few,TRBV5-4,TGTGCCAGCAGACATCTAACAGGGGGCCAAGAGACCCAGTACTTC,CASRHLTGGQETQYF
TRBJ2-7,-,once,TRBV6-1,TGTGCCAACTCGGATAACTTCTACGAGCAGTACTTC,CANSDNFYEQYF
TRBJ2-1,TRBD2,few,TRBV20-1,TGCAGTGCTAGAGTTCGGGGGGGCCCCTACAATGAGCAGTTCTTC,CSARVRGGPYNEQFF
TRBJ1-1,-,few,TRBV24-1,TGTGCCACCAGTGACCAACTGACAGTGAACACTGAAGCTTTCTTT,CATSDQLTVNTEAFF
TRBJ2-1,-,few,TRBV29-1,TGCAGCGTTGAGTCAGGGCTGCCCACTGAGCAGTTCTTC,CSVESGLPTEQFF
TRBJ2-6,-,few,TRBV5-6,TGTGCCAGCAGCTTGGCTCCTCCGGGACAAAGCTCTGGGGCCAACGTCCTGACTTTC,CASSLAPPGQSSGANVLTF
TRBJ1-5,-,-,TRBV12-3/TRBV12-4,TGTGCCAGCAGTTTGTATGGGACGGCCAATCAGCCCCAGCATTTT,CASSLYGTANQPQHF
TRBJ2-3,-,-,TRBV12-3/TRBV12-4,TGTGCCAGCAGTTTGGAAAGTGCCCCAGATACGCAGTATTTT,CASSLESAPDTQYF